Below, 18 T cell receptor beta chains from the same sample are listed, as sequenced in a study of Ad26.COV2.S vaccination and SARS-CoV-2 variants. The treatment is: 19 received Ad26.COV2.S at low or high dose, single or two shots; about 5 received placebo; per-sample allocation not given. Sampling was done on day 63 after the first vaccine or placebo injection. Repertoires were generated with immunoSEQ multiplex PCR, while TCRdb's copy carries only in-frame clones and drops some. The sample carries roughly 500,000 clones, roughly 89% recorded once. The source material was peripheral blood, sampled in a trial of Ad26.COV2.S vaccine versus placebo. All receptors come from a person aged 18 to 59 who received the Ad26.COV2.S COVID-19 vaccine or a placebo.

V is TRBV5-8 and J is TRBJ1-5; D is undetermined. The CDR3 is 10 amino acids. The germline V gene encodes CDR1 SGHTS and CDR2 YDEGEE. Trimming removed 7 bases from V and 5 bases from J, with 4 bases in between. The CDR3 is CASGYQPQHF. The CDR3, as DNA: TGTGCCAGCGGCTATCAGCCCCAGCATTTT.

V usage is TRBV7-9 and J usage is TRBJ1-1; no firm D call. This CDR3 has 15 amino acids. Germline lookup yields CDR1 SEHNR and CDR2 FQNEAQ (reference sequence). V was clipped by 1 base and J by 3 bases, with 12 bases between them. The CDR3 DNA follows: TGTGCCAGCAGCTTAGTCCGTTCATGGGACACTGAAGCTTTCTTT. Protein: CASSLVRSWDTEAFF.

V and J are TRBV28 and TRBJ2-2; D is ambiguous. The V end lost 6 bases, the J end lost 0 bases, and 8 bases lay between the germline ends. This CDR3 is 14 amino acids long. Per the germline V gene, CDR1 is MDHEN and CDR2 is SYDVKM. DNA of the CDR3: TGTGCCAGCAGAGGGTTCGCGAACACCGGGGAGCTGTTTTTT. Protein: CASRGFANTGELFF.

CDR3 region: CASSPRLTGNQPQHF. CDR3 in DNA: TGCGCCAGCAGCCCCCGCCTTACAGGGAATCAGCCCCAGCATTTT. This chain joins TRBV4-3 and TRBJ1-5; possible D gene TRBD1, 6 bases. The CDR3 extends over 15 amino acids. Germline V gene data show CDR1 as LGHNA and CDR2 as YSLEER. V was trimmed by 4 bases and J by 4 bases, leaving 14 bases between them.

CDR3 DNA: TGTGCCAGCACCAAAACGGGATTGAACACTGAAGCTTTCTTT. Protein sequence: CASTKTGLNTEAFF. V usage is TRBV2 and J usage is TRBJ1-1; D ambiguous. Germline CDR1 and CDR2: SNHLY and FYNNEI. This CDR3 is 14 amino acids long. V lost 7 bases and J lost 0, with 12 bases in between.

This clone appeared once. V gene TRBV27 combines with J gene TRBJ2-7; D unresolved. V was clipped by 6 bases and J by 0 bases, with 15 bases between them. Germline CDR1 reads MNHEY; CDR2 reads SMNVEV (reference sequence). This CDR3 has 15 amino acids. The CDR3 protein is CASSPRSALSYEQYV. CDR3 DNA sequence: TGTGCCAGCAGCCCCCGGAGTGCTCTCTCCTACGAGCAGTACGTC.

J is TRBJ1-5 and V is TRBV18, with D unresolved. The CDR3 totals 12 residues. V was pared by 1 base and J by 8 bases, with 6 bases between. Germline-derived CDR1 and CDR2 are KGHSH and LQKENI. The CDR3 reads CASSPQGKPQHF. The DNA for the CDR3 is TGTGCCAGCTCACCACAGGGTAAGCCCCAGCATTTT.

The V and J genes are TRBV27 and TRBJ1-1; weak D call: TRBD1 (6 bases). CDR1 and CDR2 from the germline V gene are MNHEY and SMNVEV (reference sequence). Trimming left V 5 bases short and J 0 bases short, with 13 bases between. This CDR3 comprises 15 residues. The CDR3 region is CASSDPQGLNTEAFF. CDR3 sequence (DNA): TGTGCCAGCAGTGACCCACAGGGATTGAACACTGAAGCTTTCTTT.

CDR3 sequence: CASSQELAGGYQETQYF. The CDR3 nucleotides are TGCGCCAGCAGCCAAGAACTAGCGGGAGGATACCAAGAGACCCAGTACTTC. This sequence joins TRBV4-3 and TRBJ2-5, with 12 bases lining up with TRBD2. Germline V gene sequence: CDR1 LGHNA, CDR2 YSLEER. This CDR3 is built from 17 residues. Trimming cost V 0 bases and J 0 bases; bases outside gene matches: 2.

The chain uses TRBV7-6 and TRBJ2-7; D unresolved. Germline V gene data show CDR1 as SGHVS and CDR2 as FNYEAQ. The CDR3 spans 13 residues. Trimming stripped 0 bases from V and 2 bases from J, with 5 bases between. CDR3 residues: CASSLAAPYEQYF. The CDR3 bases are TGTGCCAGCAGCTTAGCTGCCCCCTACGAGCAGTACTTC.

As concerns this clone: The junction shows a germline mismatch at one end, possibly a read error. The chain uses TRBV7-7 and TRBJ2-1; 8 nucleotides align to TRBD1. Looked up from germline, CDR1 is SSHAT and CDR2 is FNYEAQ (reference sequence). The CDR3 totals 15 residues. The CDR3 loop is CASSSFPGQEFEQFF. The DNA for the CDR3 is TGTGCTAGCAGCTCATTCCCGGGACAGGAGTTTGAGCAGTTCTTC.

CDR3 coding DNA: TGTGCCAGCAGCCAAGCGACGACTAGCGGGGGTTGGGGCACAGATACGCAGTATTTT. Its protein is CASSQATTSGGWGTDTQYF. The rearrangement uses TRBV4-2 and TRBJ2-3, with 12 nucleotides matching TRBD2. The CDR3 totals 19 residues. Germline trimming cut 1 base from V and 1 base from J; bases unmatched to any gene: 9. Looked up from germline, CDR1 is LGHNA and CDR2 is YNFKEQ.

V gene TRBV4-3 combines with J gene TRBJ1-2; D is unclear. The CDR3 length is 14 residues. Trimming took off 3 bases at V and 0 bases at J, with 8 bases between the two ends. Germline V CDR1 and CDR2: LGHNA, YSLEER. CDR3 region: CASSQALANYGYTF. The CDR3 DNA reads TGCGCCAGCAGCCAGGCACTAGCTAACTATGGCTACACCTTC.

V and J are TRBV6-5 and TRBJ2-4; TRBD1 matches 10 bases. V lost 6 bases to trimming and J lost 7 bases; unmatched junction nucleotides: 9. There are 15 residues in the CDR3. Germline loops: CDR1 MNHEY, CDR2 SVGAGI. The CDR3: CASSDSGTGVNIQYF. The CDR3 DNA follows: TGTGCCAGCAGCGATTCCGGGACAGGGGTGAACATTCAGTACTTC.

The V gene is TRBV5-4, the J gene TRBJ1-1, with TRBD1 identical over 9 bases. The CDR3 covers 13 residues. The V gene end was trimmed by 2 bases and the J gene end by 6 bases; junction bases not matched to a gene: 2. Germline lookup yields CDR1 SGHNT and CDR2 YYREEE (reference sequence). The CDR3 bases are TGTGCCAGCAGCTTTTGGACAGGGGCTGAAGCTTTCTTT. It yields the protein CASSFWTGAEAFF.

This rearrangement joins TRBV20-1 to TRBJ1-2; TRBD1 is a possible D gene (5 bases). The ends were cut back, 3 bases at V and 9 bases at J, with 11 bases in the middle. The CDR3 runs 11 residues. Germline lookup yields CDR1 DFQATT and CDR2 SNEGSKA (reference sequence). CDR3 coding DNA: TGCAGTGCTAGGCCTTACAGGAGCTACACCTTC. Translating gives CSARPYRSYTF.

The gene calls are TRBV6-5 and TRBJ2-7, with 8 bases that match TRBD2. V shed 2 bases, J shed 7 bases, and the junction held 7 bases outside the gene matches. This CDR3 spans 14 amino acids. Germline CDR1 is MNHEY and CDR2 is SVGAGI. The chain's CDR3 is CASSYTGGAREQYF. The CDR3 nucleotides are TGTGCCAGCAGTTACACGGGAGGGGCTCGAGAGCAGTACTTC.

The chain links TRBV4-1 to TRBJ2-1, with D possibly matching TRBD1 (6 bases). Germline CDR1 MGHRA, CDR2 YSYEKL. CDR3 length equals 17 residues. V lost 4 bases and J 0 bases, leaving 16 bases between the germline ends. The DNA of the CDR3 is TGCGCCAGCAGCCGCCCCAGGGGACGGAGCTCCTACAATGAGCAGTTCTTC. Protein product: CASSRPRGRSSYNEQFF.